These 7 T cell receptor beta chains were sequenced from one sample in a study of T cell responses to AZD1222 COVID-19 vaccine. Profiling relied on immunoSEQ multiplex PCR, and the TCRdb table lists in-frame clones only, not all of them. This table has 120,000 to 150,000 clones, roughly 92% appearing once. Sequencing was performed on peripheral blood, taken 28 days after the second AZD1222 dose. The receptor set was obtained from an adult who received the AZD1222 COVID-19 vaccine.

The chain employs TRBV18 and TRBJ1-4; D call uncertain. CDR1 is KGHSH, CDR2 LQKENI, per germline. The V gene lost 4 bases and the J gene lost 6 bases, with 9 bases spanning the gap. The CDR3 sequence is 13 residues long. CDR3 sequence reads: CASSRLLDEKLFF. Written as DNA, the CDR3 is TGTGCCAGCTCACGGTTACTAGATGAAAAACTGTTTTTT.

V usage is TRBV9 and J usage is TRBJ2-1, with D unclear. The CDR3 runs to 14 residues. Germline assignment: CDR1 SGDLS and CDR2 YYNGEE. V dropped 0 bases and J dropped 8 bases, with 12 bases sitting between them. In nucleotides, the CDR3 is TGTGCCAGCAGCGTAGGTACGGTGGGCTATGAGCAGTTCTTC. It translates to CASSVGTVGYEQFF.

V usage is TRBV7-2 and J usage is TRBJ1-2; D remains unclear. Trimming took off 5 bases at V and 0 bases at J, with 10 bases between the two ends. Germline V gives CDR1 SGHTA, CDR2 FQGNSA. The CDR3 covers 14 residues. CDR3 residues: CASSPPGSNYGYTF. The CDR3, as DNA: TGTGCCAGCAGCCCCCCGGGATCTAACTATGGCTACACCTTC.

The chain joins TRBV6-1 to TRBJ1-2; the D gene is possibly TRBD1 (6 bases). The V end was cut by 3 bases, the J end by 7 bases, with 15 bases between. Looked up from germline, CDR1 is MNHNS and CDR2 is SASEGT. The CDR3 is 14 residues long. Here the CDR3 DNA reads TGTGCCAGCAGTGAGGGGAGCAGGGGAAGTGGCTACACCTTC. This encodes CASSEGSRGSGYTF.

V gene TRBV14 combines with J gene TRBJ1-1, with D tentatively TRBD1 (6 bases). This CDR3 comprises 15 residues. Trimming took off 1 base at V and 9 bases at J, with 18 bases between the two ends. Germline values: CDR1 SGHDN, CDR2 FVKESK. CDR3 protein: CASSQGGIITGKAFF. In DNA, the CDR3 is TGTGCCAGCAGCCAAGGGGGGATTATTACAGGGAAAGCTTTCTTT.

V usage is TRBV11-2 and J usage is TRBJ2-5; D may be TRBD2 (5 bases). Germline-derived CDR1 and CDR2 are SGHAT and FQNNGV. V was clipped by 0 bases and J by 7 bases, with 15 bases between them. The CDR3 runs 15 residues. DNA of the CDR3: TGTGCCAGCAGCTTAGACAGCGGACGGAGCGGGACCCAGTACTTC. Residues: CASSLDSGRSGTQYF.

This chain joins TRBV7-6 and TRBJ2-4; 9 bases match TRBD2. The CDR3 length is 14 residues. CDR1 and CDR2 from the germline V gene are SGHVS and FNYEAQ. Trimming took 4 bases from V and 7 from J; bases not matched to a gene: 5. The CDR3 spells CASSSGTSWNIQYF. The CDR3 DNA reads as TGTGCCAGCAGCTCCGGGACTAGCTGGAACATTCAGTACTTC.